The next 29 T cell receptor beta chains were all read from a single sample in a study of PD-1 and CTLA-4 blockade in melanoma. Assay: immunoSEQ multiplex PCR; the TCRdb copy retains only in-frame clones and omits some. The sample includes under 7,500 clones, under 90% of them seen just once. The input for sequencing was CD8+ T cells from peripheral blood, taken before anti-PD-1 treatment. Receptors originate from a human donor with melanoma.

The genes are TRBV11-2 and TRBJ2-6; 7 bases fit TRBD2. J lost 2 bases, V lost 4 bases, and 8 bases had no gene match. Germline V gene data show CDR1 as SGHAT and CDR2 as FQNNGV. This CDR3 comprises 17 residues. CDR3 sequence reads: CASSSYGLVAGANVLTF. The CDR3 DNA reads as TGTGCCAGCAGCTCGTACGGACTAGTGGCTGGGGCCAACGTCCTGACTTTC.

The rearrangement uses TRBV10-3 and TRBJ2-7; TRBD2 agrees at 9 bases. Trimming removed 3 bases from V and 4 bases from J; junction bases left unmatched: 7. The V gene's germline CDR1 is ENHRY and CDR2 SYGVKD. There are 15 residues in the CDR3. In nucleotides, the CDR3 is TGTGCCATCAGTGATTCAGCGGGAGGAGGATACGAGCAGTACTTC. Its translation is CAISDSAGGGYEQYF.

This clone was picked up a small number of times. The chain joins TRBV2 to TRBJ2-5, with D perhaps TRBD1 or TRBD2 (6 bases each). From germline, CDR1 is SNHLY and CDR2 FYNNEI. The length of the CDR3 is 13 residues. Trimming left V 6 bases short and J 5 bases short, with 13 bases between. CDR3 nucleotide sequence: TGTGCCAGCAGATTACTAGGGGGGGAGACCCAGTACTTC. Encoded protein: CASRLLGGETQYF.

This clone was recorded once. V usage is TRBV19 and J usage is TRBJ2-7; 8 nucleotides line up with TRBD2. Germline loops: CDR1 LNHDA, CDR2 SQIVND (reference sequence). The ends lost 5 bases at V and 6 bases at J; junction bases unmatched: 6. The CDR3 has 13 amino acids. The CDR3: CASSSGGGFEQYF. CDR3 nucleotide sequence: TGTGCCAGTAGTTCGGGAGGGGGGTTCGAGCAGTACTTC.

The rearrangement links TRBV27 to TRBJ2-7; maybe TRBD2 (6 bases). Looked up from germline, CDR1 is MNHEY and CDR2 is SMNVEV (reference sequence). The CDR3 sequence is 14 residues long. Trimming removed 3 bases from V and 3 bases from J, with 12 bases in between. In nucleotides, the CDR3 is TGTGCCAGCAGTTTGGGGGGAGAGGGCTACGAGCAGTACTTC. The encoded protein is CASSLGGEGYEQYF.

This sequence joins TRBV4-2 and TRBJ2-7; no clear D gene. Germline V gene sequence: CDR1 LGHNA, CDR2 YNFKEQ. The CDR3 sequence is 15 residues long. V dropped 0 bases and J dropped 0 bases, with 9 bases sitting between them. The CDR3 DNA is TGTGCCAGCAGCCAAGATGCCGGCGGCTCCTACGAGCAGTACTTC. Protein: CASSQDAGGSYEQYF.

The table lists this clone with a count of one. The chain carries TRBV12-3 or TRBV12-4 and TRBJ1-1; D remains ambiguous. The CDR3 loop spans 12 amino acids. V gave up 2 bases and J gave up 2 bases, with 3 bases separating them. The chain's CDR3 is CASSLLNTEAFF. The CDR3 DNA is TGTGCCAGCAGTTTATTAAACACTGAAGCTTTCTTT.

The rearrangement uses TRBV12-3 or TRBV12-4 and TRBJ2-1, with TRBD2 as a possible D gene (6 bases). The CDR3 is 13 amino acids. Trimming stripped 0 bases from V and 6 bases from J, with 6 bases between. The CDR3 spells CASSLAGGNEQFF. CDR3 sequence (DNA): TGTGCCAGCAGTTTAGCGGGAGGCAATGAGCAGTTCTTC.

The chain uses TRBV5-4 and TRBJ2-6; the D is unclear. The germline CDR1 and CDR2 sequences are SGHNT and YYREEE (reference sequence). The CDR3 length is 15 residues. Between the trimmed V and J ends, which lost 2 bases and 0 bases, there was a span of 6 bases. The DNA for the CDR3 is TGTGCCAGCAGCTTAGCAGTCTCTGGGGCCAACGTCCTGACTTTC. It translates to CASSLAVSGANVLTF.

CDR3 sequence reads: CASSYGRTAYGYTF. CDR3 coding DNA: TGTGCCAGCAGTTACGGAAGGACGGCCTATGGCTACACCTTC. This chain uses TRBV6-5 with TRBJ1-2; no definite D call. The CDR3 spans 14 residues. The V end lost 2 bases, the J end lost 4 bases, and 11 bases lay between the germline ends. Germline lookup yields CDR1 MNHEY and CDR2 SVGAGI.

V is TRBV12-3 or TRBV12-4 and J is TRBJ2-1; D may be TRBD2 (7 bases). This CDR3 contains 12 residues. V lost 7 bases and J 9 bases, leaving 13 bases between the germline ends. CDR3 coding DNA: TGTGCCAGCACCAAGGGGGGGAGTGAGCAGTTCTTC. Translated: CASTKGGSEQFF.

The rearrangement joins TRBV5-6 to TRBJ2-3, with D possibly being TRBD1 or TRBD2 (5 bases each). Trimming cost V 5 bases and J 4 bases, with 20 bases left between them. The CDR3 sequence is 16 residues long. Germline-derived CDR1 and CDR2 are SGHDT and YYEEEE. The CDR3, as DNA: TGTGCCAGCAGAGCCCGGGACCCAAGGAAGGCAGATACGCAGTATTTT. This gives the protein CASRARDPRKADTQYF.

This clone was recorded once. V gene TRBV30 combines with J gene TRBJ1-1; tentatively, D is TRBD1 (5 bases). The V and J ends lost 5 bases and 6 bases respectively, with 13 bases between them. This CDR3 comprises 12 residues. Per the germline V gene, CDR1 is GTSNPN and CDR2 is SVGIG (reference sequence). In DNA form, the CDR3 reads TGTGCCTGGGGTCACAGGTTACCTGAAGCTTTCTTT. Translated, it gives CAWGHRLPEAFF.

The chain combines TRBV12-3 or TRBV12-4 with TRBJ2-7; a weak D match, TRBD1 (6 bases). Trimming took off 1 base at V and 12 bases at J, with 13 bases between the two ends. CDR3 length: 12 residues. The CDR3 loop is CASSLDRVPRYF. The CDR3 DNA is TGTGCCAGCAGTTTAGACAGGGTCCCCCGGTACTTC.

The rearrangement uses TRBV6-2 or TRBV6-3 and TRBJ1-2, with 8 bases matching TRBD1. CDR1 MNHEY and CDR2 SVGEGT come from the germline V gene. The CDR3 totals 13 residues. J lost 8 bases, V lost 6 bases, and 8 bases had no gene match. CDR3 in DNA: TGTGCCAGCAGCCCGGACAGGGTCGGGGGCTACACCTTC. This sequence encodes CASSPDRVGGYTF.

This chain links TRBV7-6 with TRBJ2-1, with a tentative D call TRBD2 (7 bases). With 5 bases removed from V and 8 bases from J, the gap between germline ends came to 19 bases. This CDR3 contains 15 residues. Looked up from germline, CDR1 is SGHVS and CDR2 is FNYEAQ. CDR3: CASSPGGGQGDEQFF. CDR3 coding DNA: TGTGCCAGCAGCCCTGGGGGGGGGCAGGGAGATGAGCAGTTCTTC. Full variable domain (remainder filled in from reference TRBV7-6 and TRBJ2-1): GAGVSQSPRYKVTKRGQDVALRCDPISGHVSLYWYRQALGQGPEFLTYFNYEAQQDKSGLPNDRFSAERPEGSISTLTIQRTEQRDSAMYRCASSPGGGQGDEQFFGPGTRLTVL.

The chain joins TRBV7-9 to TRBJ2-3; possibly TRBD1 for D (5 bases). Germline CDR1 is SEHNR and CDR2 is FQNEAQ (reference sequence). V dropped 5 bases and J dropped 0 bases, with 21 bases sitting between them. The CDR3 spans 18 residues. CDR3 nucleotide sequence: TGTGCCAGCAGCGAAACAGGATATGTGTTTTCTAGCACAGATACGCAGTATTTT. Its translation is CASSETGYVFSSTDTQYF.

This rearrangement joins TRBV4-2 to TRBJ2-7; D is ambiguous. CDR1 is LGHNA, CDR2 YNFKEQ, per germline. This CDR3 is built from 15 residues. V was clipped by 0 bases and J by 1 base, with 10 bases between them. CDR3 sequence reads: CASSQEEGPSYEQYF. The CDR3 DNA reads TGTGCCAGCAGCCAAGAAGAAGGGCCGTCCTACGAGCAGTACTTC.

The rearrangement uses TRBV6-1 and TRBJ2-7; 11 nucleotides line up with TRBD2. The CDR3 has 15 residues. In germline, CDR1 is MNHNS, CDR2 SASEGT. Unmatched junction bases numbered 6, after V lost 3 bases and J lost 5 bases. The CDR3 loop reads CASSDSTSGTNEQYF. The CDR3 nucleotides are TGTGCCAGCAGTGATTCGACTAGCGGGACTAACGAGCAGTACTTC.

This clone was found once. The CDR3 bases are TGTGCCAGCAGCGTCGGGACAGGGCTTTCACCCCTCCACTTT. It encodes CASSVGTGLSPLHF. The chain joins TRBV9 to TRBJ1-6; 9 bases map to TRBD1. From germline, CDR1 is SGDLS and CDR2 YYNGEE. The ends lost 2 bases at V and 9 bases at J; junction bases unmatched: 3. This CDR3 region has 14 residues.

CDR3 coding DNA: TGCAGTGCTAGTCCCGGGACTAGCGTATCGCGCAATGAGCAGTTCTTC. Protein product: CSASPGTSVSRNEQFF. The rearrangement joins TRBV20-1 to TRBJ2-1; 10 nucleotides match TRBD2. J was trimmed by 6 bases and V by 3 bases; bases with no gene match: 11. The CDR3 loop spans 16 amino acids. CDR1 DFQATT and CDR2 SNEGSKA come from the germline V gene (reference sequence).

The genes are TRBV13 and TRBJ1-5, with D possibly being TRBD1 (5 bases). CDR3 length: 13 residues. Germline V gives CDR1 PRHDT, CDR2 FYEKMQ (reference sequence). Trimming took 6 bases from V and 2 from J, leaving 8 bases between them. The CDR3 region has the DNA TGTGCCAGCAGTCAGGGAGGCAATCAGCCCCAGCATTTT. This codes for CASSQGGNQPQHF.

The DNA for the CDR3 is TGTGCCTGGGGGCCTGACCGGGACTTCTCGAACACCGGGGAGCTGTTTTTT. It yields the protein CAWGPDRDFSNTGELFF. The J gene is TRBJ2-2, the V gene TRBV30; tentatively, D is TRBD2 (6 bases). Germline lookup yields CDR1 GTSNPN and CDR2 SVGIG (reference sequence). Trimming removed 5 bases from V and 0 bases from J, with 19 bases in between. The CDR3 runs 17 residues.

The chain couples TRBV2 to TRBJ1-1; D is ambiguous. CDR1 is SNHLY and CDR2 is FYNNEI in the germline V gene. V was trimmed by 3 bases and J by 3 bases, leaving 11 bases between them. The CDR3 is 14 residues long. The CDR3 loop is CASSDLGSDTEAFF. CDR3 coding DNA: TGTGCCAGCAGTGATCTGGGGTCCGACACTGAAGCTTTCTTT.

This chain uses TRBV7-6 with TRBJ2-1; TRBD2 aligns across 13 bases. Per germline, CDR1 SGHVS and CDR2 FNYEAQ. Losses at the gene ends were 1 base for V and 2 bases for J; bases not matched to a gene: 5. The CDR3 runs 18 residues. CDR3 DNA sequence: TGTGCCAGCAGCTTAGGCGGGACTAGCGGGGCCCCCTACAATGAGCAGTTCTTC. Its protein product is CASSLGGTSGAPYNEQFF.

V usage is TRBV6-4 and J usage is TRBJ2-3; TRBD2 matches 12 bases. This CDR3 has 15 amino acids. Germline values: CDR1 MRHNA, CDR2 SNTAGT. With 4 bases clipped from V and 3 bases from J, the junction kept 2 bases outside the gene matches. The CDR3 coding sequence is TGTGCCAGCAGTGCTAGCGGGGGGGCAACAGATACGCAGTATTTT. Amino acids: CASSASGGATDTQYF.

The rearrangement uses TRBV7-9 and TRBJ2-1, with no clear D. The CDR3 consists of 14 residues. V was clipped by 0 bases and J by 5 bases, with 8 bases between them. Per germline, CDR1 SEHNR and CDR2 FQNEAQ (reference sequence). CDR3 loop: CASSLAFGDNEQFF. Written as DNA, the CDR3 is TGTGCCAGCAGCTTAGCCTTTGGTGACAATGAGCAGTTCTTC.

This chain links TRBV19 with TRBJ1-5; possible D gene TRBD1, 5 bases. CDR3 length: 14 residues. The V end was cut by 4 bases, the J end by 0 bases, with 7 bases between. Germline values: CDR1 LNHDA, CDR2 SQIVND (reference sequence). The CDR3 reads CASSTTVSNQPQHF. The CDR3 DNA is TGTGCCAGTAGTACGACAGTTAGCAATCAGCCCCAGCATTTT. The variable domain in full, with the rest retrieved from reference TRBV19 and TRBJ1-5, is DGGITQSPKYLFRKEGQNVTLSCEQNLNHDAMYWYRQDPGQGLRLIYYSQIVNDFQKGDIAEGYSVSREKKESFPLTVTSAQKNPTAFYLCASSTTVSNQPQHFGDGTRLSIL.

J is TRBJ2-5 and V is TRBV6-5, with D possibly matching TRBD1 (6 bases). This CDR3 spans 11 amino acids. The germline V gene has CDR1 MNHEY and CDR2 SVGAGI. This CDR3 reads CAAARGETQYF. CDR3 nucleotide sequence: TGTGCAGCTGCGAGGGGGGAGACCCAGTACTTC.